The 30 T cell receptor beta chains reported below all come from one sample, sequenced in a study of T-cell memory formation after mild COVID-19. In TCRdb, the 5' RACE reads were re-called with MiXCR into one record per CDR3 protein. The sample has 180,000 or so distinct CDR3 sequences, 11% seen once. Sequenced input: PBMCs or a T cell subset sorted from them (not recorded which). The receptors originated from a man younger than 30 who had mild COVID-19 (a few samples of this study predate the infection). Cell type and time point are not known.

V usage is TRBV24-1 and J usage is TRBJ2-6; no clear D. CDR1 is KGHDR and CDR2 is SFDVKD in the germline V gene. The V gene lost 3 bases and the J gene lost 0 bases, with 8 bases spanning the gap. This CDR3 comprises 16 residues. The CDR3, as DNA: TGTGCCACCAGTGATAACTCCGGCTCTGGGGCCAACGTCCTGACTTTC. It specifies CATSDNSGSGANVLTF.

The table lists this clonotype with a few counts. At one end the junction does not follow the germline gene, possibly because of a read error. This chain joins TRBV7-2 and TRBJ2-3, with D possibly TRBD1 on 5 matching bases. This CDR3 comprises 16 residues. In germline, CDR1 is SGHTA, CDR2 FQGNSA. The CDR3 DNA follows: TGTGCCAGCAGCTTATTTGCAGGGTCCCCCACAGATAAGCAGTATTTT. Protein sequence: CASSLFAGSPTDKQYF.

This clonotype was seen only a few times. The chain employs TRBV19 and TRBJ1-5; no clear D gene. This CDR3 is 13 amino acids long. Germline CDR1 LNHDA, CDR2 SQIVND (reference sequence). Trimming took off 7 bases at V and 6 bases at J, with 13 bases between the two ends. CDR3 sequence: CASTRGVGQPQHF. The CDR3 region has the DNA TGTGCCAGTACGCGGGGAGTGGGTCAGCCCCAGCATTTT.

The V and J genes are TRBV5-1 and TRBJ2-7, with 9 positions matching TRBD2. V dropped 4 bases and J dropped 5; count of bases not matched to a gene: 13. The CDR3 has 16 residues. CDR1 is SGHRS, CDR2 YFSETQ, per germline. The CDR3 loop reads CASSLASGVPGHEQYF. The CDR3 DNA follows: TGCGCCAGCAGCCTAGCTAGCGGGGTACCCGGCCACGAGCAGTACTTC.

V usage is TRBV5-1 and J usage is TRBJ2-5; D uncertain. Germline CDR1 reads SGHRS; CDR2 reads YFSETQ. With 6 bases removed from V and 5 bases from J, the gap between germline ends came to 14 bases. The CDR3 sequence is 13 residues long. The CDR3 reads CASTPSSGETQYF. The CDR3 nucleotides read TGCGCCAGCACCCCATCCTCCGGGGAGACCCAGTACTTC.

This rearrangement joins TRBV3-1 to TRBJ2-2; no clear D gene. V was shortened by 0 bases and J by 2 bases, with 7 bases between the two germline ends. The CDR3 spans 15 residues. Germline V gives CDR1 LGHDT, CDR2 YNNKEL (reference sequence). The CDR3 sequence is CASSQDNRNTGELFF. CDR3 sequence (DNA): TGTGCCAGCAGCCAAGACAACAGAAACACCGGGGAGCTGTTTTTT.

V is TRBV7-2 and J is TRBJ2-5, with D perhaps TRBD1 (5 bases). This CDR3 has 13 residues. Per the germline V gene, CDR1 is SGHTA and CDR2 is FQGNSA. V lost 3 bases to trimming and J lost 4 bases, with 9 bases between them. CDR3 residues: CASSLAGIETQYF. CDR3 coding DNA: TGTGCCAGCAGCTTGGCAGGGATAGAGACCCAGTACTTC. The whole variable domain, remainder taken from reference TRBV7-2 and TRBJ2-5, is GAGVSQSPSNKVTEKGKDVELRCDPISGHTALYWYRQSLGQGLEFLIYFQGNSAPDKSGLPSDRFSAERTGGSVSTLTIQRTQQEDSAVYLCASSLAGIETQYFGPGTRLLVL.

This clonotype has just a few counts. The rearrangement uses TRBV7-2 and TRBJ2-5; D remains ambiguous. This CDR3 is built from 17 residues. CDR1 is SGHTA and CDR2 is FQGNSA in the germline V gene. V lost 4 bases, J lost 2 bases, and 20 bases lay in between. The CDR3 spells CASSSDLGWSEQETQYF. The CDR3, as DNA: TGTGCCAGCAGCTCTGACCTCGGGTGGAGTGAACAAGAGACCCAGTACTTC.

This clonotype was counted ten times or more. The V and J genes are TRBV12-3 or TRBV12-4 and TRBJ2-2; TRBD1 might be the D (5 bases). There are 13 residues in the CDR3. Deletions cut 5 bases from V and 1 base from J, with 5 bases between. The CDR3 sequence: CASSTGNTGELFF. Here the CDR3 DNA reads TGTGCCAGCAGTACAGGGAACACCGGGGAGCTGTTTTTT.

This chain connects TRBV20-1 to TRBJ2-5, with TRBD2 matching over 14 bases. Losses at the gene ends were 6 bases for V and 4 bases for J; bases not matched to a gene: 7. The CDR3 sequence is 15 residues long. Germline V gene sequence: CDR1 DFQATT, CDR2 SNEGSKA (reference sequence). The CDR3 spells CSATEGLAGGETQYF. The CDR3 nucleotides read TGCAGTGCCACGGAAGGACTAGCGGGGGGAGAGACCCAGTACTTC.

This clonotype was seen a few times. The genes are TRBV5-1 and TRBJ2-5, with 9 bases fitting TRBD2. The CDR3 totals 16 residues. Germline-derived CDR1 and CDR2 are SGHRS and YFSETQ. V was clipped by 0 bases and J by 5 bases; unmatched bases: 8. The CDR3 nucleotides are TGCGCCAGCAGCTTGGTTGGAGCGGGGGGCAGGGAGACCCAGTACTTC. It yields the protein CASSLVGAGGRETQYF.

This clonotype came up a few times. The V and J genes are TRBV28 and TRBJ2-4; no reliable D call. The CDR3 is 16 amino acids. With 5 bases removed from V and 1 base from J, the gap between germline ends came to 15 bases. CDR1 MDHEN and CDR2 SYDVKM come from the germline V gene. CDR3: CASSRPLPGAKNIQYF. Written as DNA, the CDR3 is TGTGCCAGCAGTAGGCCTCTCCCCGGGGCCAAAAACATTCAGTACTTC.

This clonotype was detected ten times or more. The chain employs TRBV27 and TRBJ2-1, with D possibly TRBD2 on 6 matching bases. Germline assignment: CDR1 MNHEY and CDR2 SMNVEV (reference sequence). V lost 2 bases and J lost 0, with 11 bases in between. The CDR3 has 16 residues. For the CDR3, the DNA is TGTGCCAGCAGTTTAGGGACTCAAGGCTCCTACAATGAGCAGTTCTTC. This encodes CASSLGTQGSYNEQFF.

The V and J genes are TRBV3-1 and TRBJ2-1; 7 nucleotides match TRBD2. Germline lookup yields CDR1 LGHDT and CDR2 YNNKEL (reference sequence). V gave up 1 base and J gave up 5 bases; unmatched junction bases: 2. This CDR3 comprises 14 residues. The CDR3 DNA reads as TGTGCCAGCAGCCAAGGGACTAGGAACAATGAGCAGTTCTTC. Its translation: CASSQGTRNNEQFF.

This chain connects TRBV5-1 to TRBJ2-5; 7 bases fit TRBD1. With V trimmed by 0 bases and J by 1 base, 3 bases remained unmatched. CDR3 length: 15 residues. CDR1 is SGHRS and CDR2 is YFSETQ in the germline V gene. The CDR3 protein is CASSLDTGAQETQYF. CDR3 bases: TGCGCCAGCAGCTTGGACACAGGGGCCCAAGAGACCCAGTACTTC.

The sample holds a few counts of this clonotype. This chain connects TRBV5-1 to TRBJ2-5; D might be TRBD1 or TRBD2, each matching 5 bases. Looked up from germline, CDR1 is SGHRS and CDR2 is YFSETQ. The CDR3 is 15 residues long. V was pared by 0 bases and J by 1 base, with 10 bases between. CDR3 DNA: TGCGCCAGCAGCTTGGTTCCAGGGACCCAAGAGACCCAGTACTTC. Its protein is CASSLVPGTQETQYF.

In this sample, this clonotype turned up a few times. The V gene is TRBV20-1, the J gene TRBJ2-7; the match to TRBD1 covers 7 bases. This CDR3 has 13 amino acids. Germline CDR1 and CDR2: DFQATT and SNEGSKA (reference sequence). After removal of 5 bases from V and 2 bases from J, the junction contained 6 bases not matched to a gene. The CDR3 DNA reads TGCAGTGCTTGGACAGGACAAACCTACGAGCAGTACGTC. Its protein is CSAWTGQTYEQYV.

The chain has TRBV2 and TRBJ2-7, with TRBD1 identical over 9 bases. Germline lookup yields CDR1 SNHLY and CDR2 FYNNEI. With V trimmed by 4 bases and J by 7 bases, 5 bases remained unmatched. CDR3 size: 13 residues. The CDR3 protein is CASSAQGTGEQYV. CDR3 DNA sequence: TGTGCCAGCAGTGCTCAAGGGACAGGGGAGCAGTACGTC.

This clonotype was recorded a few times. The chain carries TRBV20-1 and TRBJ2-7; 12 bases agree with TRBD1. Trimming cost V 5 bases and J 6 bases; bases outside gene matches: 5. The CDR3 totals 13 residues. Germline CDR1 DFQATT, CDR2 SNEGSKA (reference sequence). This chain's CDR3 is CSAGDRGPGEQYF. The CDR3 region has the DNA TGCAGTGCTGGGGACAGGGGGCCGGGCGAGCAGTACTTC.

This clonotype was counted a few times. This sequence joins TRBV20-1 and TRBJ1-2, with D possibly TRBD1 on 6 matching bases. V was shortened by 0 bases and J by 3 bases, with 8 bases between the two germline ends. CDR1 and CDR2 from the germline V gene are DFQATT and SNEGSKA (reference sequence). The CDR3 extends over 13 amino acids. CDR3 sequence (DNA): TGCAGTGCTAGAGATCGGGGGCACTATGGCTACACCTTC. It encodes CSARDRGHYGYTF.

This clonotype was seen only a few times. J is TRBJ1-4 and V is TRBV3-1; D is possibly TRBD1 (6 bases). Germline CDR1 and CDR2: LGHDT and YNNKEL (reference sequence). The CDR3 sequence is 13 residues long. The V and J ends lost 0 bases and 11 bases respectively, with 10 bases between them. CDR3 sequence (DNA): TGTGCCAGCAGCCAAGACAGAGGACAGAAACTGTTTTTT. It encodes CASSQDRGQKLFF.

The chain combines TRBV6-6 with TRBJ2-5, with a weak D call TRBD1 (7 bases). CDR1 and CDR2 from the germline V gene are MNHNY and SVGAGI (reference sequence). V lost 7 bases to trimming and J lost 4 bases, with 25 bases between them. This CDR3 has 17 residues. DNA for the CDR3: TGTGCCAGCAAGGGGACCGGGGGCAGGGGGGAGCGAGAGACCCAGTACTTC. This encodes CASKGTGGRGERETQYF.

This clonotype was detected only a few times. The V gene is TRBV7-9, the J gene TRBJ2-5; a possible D gene is TRBD1 (5 bases). Germline V CDR1 and CDR2: SEHNR, FQNEAQ (reference sequence). V was pared by 4 bases and J by 6 bases, with 30 bases between. The CDR3 runs to 19 residues. CDR3 protein: CASSSARLNMVQGGKTQYF. DNA of the CDR3: TGTGCCAGCAGCTCGGCCCGTCTGAATATGGTCCAGGGTGGGAAGACCCAGTACTTC.

This clonotype occurred many times. The chain uses TRBV7-6 and TRBJ2-2; possible D gene TRBD2, 7 bases. The CDR3 is 17 amino acids. The V end lost 2 bases, the J end lost 3 bases, and 16 bases lay between the germline ends. Germline-derived CDR1 and CDR2 are SGHVS and FNYEAQ. CDR3 residues: CASSLRLRGADTGELFF. CDR3 coding DNA: TGTGCCAGCAGCTTAAGGCTCCGGGGGGCGGACACCGGGGAGCTGTTTTTT.

The genes are TRBV2 and TRBJ1-6; 8 nucleotides line up with TRBD1. From germline, CDR1 is SNHLY and CDR2 FYNNEI. The CDR3 has 15 amino acids. V was pared by 8 bases and J by 5 bases, with 8 bases of the junction left unmatched. The CDR3 nucleotides are TGTGCCAGCGGGACCCTGGGACAGGATAATTCACCCCTCCACTTT. Translating gives CASGTLGQDNSPLHF.

The table lists this clonotype with a few counts. The J gene is TRBJ2-3, the V gene TRBV5-1; no firm D call. V lost 4 bases and J lost 0, with 9 bases in between. The germline gives CDR1 SGHRS, CDR2 YFSETQ. The CDR3 is 14 residues long. CDR3 sequence reads: CASSRISSTDTQYF. The CDR3, as DNA: TGCGCCAGCAGCAGAATATCTAGCACAGATACGCAGTATTTT.

The chain links TRBV28 to TRBJ1-1; D is ambiguous. CDR1 and CDR2 from the germline V gene are MDHEN and SYDVKM. The CDR3 runs to 15 residues. Trimming pared 3 bases from V and 4 bases from J, leaving 15 bases between. This CDR3 reads CASSFESAGATEAFF. The CDR3 DNA reads TGTGCCAGCAGTTTTGAATCCGCGGGTGCCACTGAAGCTTTCTTT.

This clonotype has a count of ten or more. The rearrangement uses TRBV5-1 and TRBJ2-1; D is perhaps TRBD1 or TRBD2 (5 bases each). Trimming took 0 bases from V and 14 from J, leaving 18 bases between them. CDR1 is SGHRS and CDR2 is YFSETQ in the germline V gene. The CDR3 is 14 amino acids. CDR3 sequence: CASSLVKGTLREFF. In DNA, the CDR3 is TGCGCCAGCAGCTTGGTGAAAGGGACCCTCAGGGAGTTCTTC.

This clonotype has at least ten counts. The chain uses TRBV6-5 and TRBJ1-1, with a tentative D call TRBD1 (6 bases). This CDR3 has 14 residues. Per germline, CDR1 MNHEY and CDR2 SVGAGI. Between the trimmed V and J ends, which lost 3 bases and 5 bases, there was a span of 13 bases. The DNA for the CDR3 is TGTGCCAGCAGTTATCGGCAGGGGAGGACTGAAGCTTTCTTT. Protein: CASSYRQGRTEAFF.

The chain has TRBV15 and TRBJ1-2; TRBD1 matches at 7 bases. Germline V gene sequence: CDR1 LNHNV, CDR2 YYDKDF (reference sequence). CDR3 length: 16 residues. J was trimmed by 3 bases and V by 7 bases; bases with no gene match: 14. CDR3 coding DNA: TGTGCCACCAAGCAAACAGGGGAGGCCGCCTACTATGGCTACACCTTC. Translation gives CATKQTGEAAYYGYTF. Using reference TRBV15 and TRBJ1-2 for the parts outside the CDR3, the full variable domain is DAMVIQNPRYQVTQFGKPVTLSCSQTLNHNVMYWYQQKSSQAPKLLFHYYDKDFNNEADTPDNFQSRRPNTSFCFLDIRSPGLGDTAMYLCATKQTGEAAYYGYTFGSGTRLTVV.